Following are 26 T cell receptor beta chains from one sample sequenced in a study of T cell responses to AZD1222 COVID-19 vaccine. Produced via immunoSEQ multiplex PCR; TCRdb's table is partial and in-frame only. The sample lists 180,000 or so clones, 80% to 95% occurring once. The sequenced sample was peripheral blood, obtained 28 days after the second AZD1222 dose. These receptors all come from an adult who received the AZD1222 COVID-19 vaccine.

This clone has a count of ten or more. The V and J genes are TRBV15 and TRBJ1-2; unclear D gene. Looked up from germline, CDR1 is LNHNV and CDR2 is YYDKDF (reference sequence). This CDR3 has 14 residues. Trimming took off 5 bases at V and 4 bases at J, with 14 bases between the two ends. In DNA, the CDR3 is TGTGCCACCAGCCGCGGACCTTCTTTCTATGGCTACACCTTC. Protein: CATSRGPSFYGYTF.

This chain uses TRBV3-1 (or the pseudogene TRBV3-2) with TRBJ1-6; TRBD1 matches 8 bases. This CDR3 spans 16 amino acids. Unmatched junction bases numbered 12, after V lost 7 bases and J lost 7 bases. Looked up from germline, CDR1 is LGHDT and CDR2 is YNNKEL (reference sequence). The CDR3: CASTSWGDRGNSPLHF. The CDR3 nucleotides are TGTGCCAGCACTTCATGGGGTGACAGGGGAAATTCACCCCTCCACTTT.

The chain combines TRBV18 with TRBJ1-1; D may be TRBD1 (5 bases). Trimming took 6 bases from V and 1 from J, leaving 9 bases between them. This CDR3 is built from 13 residues. CDR1 is KGHSH, CDR2 LQKENI, per germline. The CDR3 DNA is TGTGCCAGCTCCGCTGACAGGAACACTGAAGCTTTCTTT. Amino acid sequence: CASSADRNTEAFF.

This sequence joins TRBV7-9 and TRBJ2-5; 14 positions match TRBD2. The CDR3 sequence is 17 residues long. Germline V lookup: CDR1 SEHNR, CDR2 FQNEAQ (reference sequence). V gave up 7 bases and J gave up 5 bases; unmatched junction bases: 12. CDR3 sequence reads: CASTPTSGRASRETQYF. The CDR3 nucleotides read TGTGCCAGCACCCCGACTAGCGGGAGGGCGAGCCGGGAGACCCAGTACTTC.

V usage is TRBV9 and J usage is TRBJ1-6; a weak D match, TRBD1 (5 bases). Germline V gene data show CDR1 as SGDLS and CDR2 as YYNGEE. Trimming cost V 0 bases and J 5 bases, with 12 bases left between them. This CDR3 is 16 amino acids long. The CDR3 DNA reads TGTGCCAGCAGCGTAGATGGAGGGGCCGATAATTCACCCCTCCACTTT. It is translated as CASSVDGGADNSPLHF.

V is TRBV6-5 and J is TRBJ2-2, with D possibly being TRBD2 (5 bases). This CDR3 spans 14 amino acids. Per germline, CDR1 MNHEY and CDR2 SVGAGI. V lost 5 bases and J 2 bases, leaving 9 bases between the germline ends. The chain's CDR3 is CASSRTVNTGELFF. The DNA of the CDR3 is TGTGCCAGCAGTCGGACTGTTAACACCGGGGAGCTGTTTTTT.

The rearrangement uses TRBV6-6 and TRBJ2-7; either TRBD1 or TRBD2 may fit D (6 bases each). This CDR3 spans 15 amino acids. Germline V CDR1 and CDR2: MNHNY, SVGAGI (reference sequence). Deletions cut 4 bases from V and 7 bases from J, with 20 bases between. The CDR3 sequence is CASSLGGRGVEEQYF. CDR3 in DNA: TGTGCCAGCAGTTTAGGGGGGAGAGGGGTAGAGGAGCAGTACTTC.

This clone appeared once. V gene TRBV30 combines with J gene TRBJ2-3, with 7 bases matching TRBD1. The V gene's germline CDR1 is GTSNPN and CDR2 SVGIG (reference sequence). CDR3 length: 13 residues. The ends lost 1 base at V and 8 bases at J; junction bases unmatched: 6. The CDR3 is CAWSDTAGGTQYF. The CDR3 DNA is TGTGCCTGGAGTGACACCGCAGGGGGTACGCAGTATTTT.

The chain couples TRBV30 to TRBJ2-3, with D tentatively TRBD1 (6 bases). CDR1 GTSNPN and CDR2 SVGIG come from the germline V gene (reference sequence). V lost 2 bases and J 0 bases, leaving 9 bases between the germline ends. The CDR3 covers 14 residues. The CDR3 nucleotides read TGTGCCTGGAGTAGGGGGTCTAGCACAGATACGCAGTATTTT. The encoded protein is CAWSRGSSTDTQYF.

The chain combines TRBV2 with TRBJ2-1; D perhaps matches TRBD2 (5 bases). V gave up 10 bases and J gave up 10 bases, with 14 bases separating them. Germline lookup yields CDR1 SNHLY and CDR2 FYNNEI. The CDR3 covers 11 residues. CDR3 region: CATLLDREQFF. The CDR3 DNA follows: TGTGCCACCCTACTAGATAGGGAGCAGTTCTTC.

V usage is TRBV2 and J usage is TRBJ1-5, with TRBD1 as a possible D gene (6 bases). V lost 6 bases and J lost 5, with 14 bases in between. Germline lookup yields CDR1 SNHLY and CDR2 FYNNEI. The CDR3 sequence is 14 residues long. CDR3 protein: CASRRGTLHQPQHF. Here the CDR3 DNA reads TGTGCCAGCAGAAGGGGGACACTACATCAGCCCCAGCATTTT.

The chain combines TRBV19 with TRBJ1-1; no clear D. The CDR3 covers 14 residues. Between the trimmed V and J ends, which lost 7 bases and 10 bases, there was a span of 22 bases. The V gene's germline CDR1 is LNHDA and CDR2 SQIVND (reference sequence). CDR3 sequence (DNA): TGTGCCAGTATCCCACAAAGTAGGTCCTACGGAGCTTTCTTT. It codes for CASIPQSRSYGAFF.

This chain connects TRBV4-2 to TRBJ2-3; no firm D call. The CDR3 has 15 residues. Trimming removed 1 base from V and 2 bases from J, with 10 bases in between. Germline CDR1 and CDR2: LGHNA and YNFKEQ. The CDR3 here is CASSQGVTDTDTQYF. CDR3 nucleotides: TGTGCCAGCAGCCAAGGGGTAACCGACACAGATACGCAGTATTTT.

The CDR3 here is CASRRQGQETQYF. As DNA, the CDR3 is TGTGCCAGCAGACGACAGGGTCAAGAGACCCAGTACTTC. The J gene is TRBJ2-5, the V gene TRBV27; TRBD1 agrees at 7 bases. CDR3 size: 13 residues. From germline, CDR1 is MNHEY and CDR2 SMNVEV (reference sequence). V shed 6 bases and J 2 bases; nucleotides not matched to a gene: 3.

The V gene is TRBV2, the J gene TRBJ1-5, with D unclear. With 6 bases removed from V and 4 bases from J, the gap between germline ends came to 13 bases. There are 14 residues in the CDR3. Germline V CDR1 and CDR2: SNHLY, FYNNEI. CDR3 sequence: CASRMGRRNQPQHF. The CDR3 DNA sequence: TGTGCCAGCAGAATGGGCAGGAGAAATCAGCCCCAGCATTTT.

V usage is TRBV6-5 and J usage is TRBJ2-3; 8 bases map to TRBD2. Germline CDR1 and CDR2: MNHEY and SVGAGI. V was clipped by 4 bases and J by 0 bases; unmatched bases: 3. The CDR3 covers 15 residues. CDR3 sequence reads: CASSLAGPSTDTQYF. As DNA, the CDR3 is TGTGCCAGCAGTTTAGCGGGGCCTAGCACAGATACGCAGTATTTT.

This clone was seen a few times. J is TRBJ2-1 and V is TRBV3-1 (or the pseudogene TRBV3-2); 10 bases align to TRBD2. The junction had 9 bases not matched to a gene; V was cut back by 1 base and J by 9 bases. Germline V gene data show CDR1 as LGHDT and CDR2 as YNNKEL (reference sequence). The CDR3 runs 16 residues. CDR3 amino acids: CASSQVSSGRASEQFF. CDR3 bases: TGTGCCAGCAGCCAAGTTTCGAGCGGGAGGGCGAGTGAGCAGTTCTTC.

J is TRBJ1-2 and V is TRBV4-3; the match to TRBD1 covers 7 bases. The ends lost 1 base at V and 3 bases at J; junction bases unmatched: 11. This CDR3 spans 17 amino acids. CDR1 and CDR2 from the germline V gene are LGHNA and YSLEER. CDR3: CASSQADSPGGYYGYTF. The CDR3 nucleotides read TGCGCCAGCAGCCAAGCGGACTCCCCAGGGGGTTACTATGGCTACACCTTC.

The V gene is TRBV24-1, the J gene TRBJ1-1, with D uncertain. The CDR3 covers 12 residues. The V gene lost 8 bases and the J gene lost 1 base, with 7 bases spanning the gap. The germline gives CDR1 KGHDR, CDR2 SFDVKD. Written as DNA, the CDR3 is TGTGCCACCACCAGTTCGAACACTGAAGCTTTCTTT. Translated, it gives CATTSSNTEAFF.

This clone was detected only a few times. The chain couples TRBV5-1 to TRBJ2-1, with 8 bases fitting TRBD2. Germline V lookup: CDR1 SGHRS, CDR2 YFSETQ. V was pared by 4 bases and J by 8 bases, with 14 bases of the junction left unmatched. The CDR3 consists of 16 residues. The CDR3 sequence: CASSLPPMGRGDEQFF. The CDR3 nucleotides are TGCGCCAGCAGCCTCCCCCCCATGGGGCGGGGGGATGAGCAGTTCTTC. The full variable domain, completed using reference TRBV5-1 and TRBJ2-1, is KAGVTQTPRYLIKTRGQQVTLSCSPISGHRSVSWYQQTPGQGLQFLFEYFSETQRNKGNFPGRFSGRQFSNSRSEMNVSTLELGDSALYLCASSLPPMGRGDEQFFGPGTRLTVL.

This chain connects TRBV5-3 to TRBJ1-2; D is undetermined. TRBV5-3 is recorded as an ORF, its role being uncertain. The V and J ends lost 0 bases and 5 bases respectively, with 14 bases between them. This CDR3 region has 15 residues. This CDR3 is CARSLEFKGDYGYTF. As DNA, the CDR3 is TGTGCCAGAAGCTTGGAGTTCAAGGGTGATTATGGCTACACCTTC.

In nucleotides, the CDR3 is TGTGCCAGCAGCCCGGTAGGTTTGGGGGCAGGGGATCAGCCCCAGCATTTT. The encoded protein is CASSPVGLGAGDQPQHF. The chain uses TRBV7-3 and TRBJ1-5; tentatively, D is TRBD1 (6 bases). CDR3 length: 17 residues. Germline V gene lookup returns CDR1 SGHTA and CDR2 FQGTGA. Trimming left V 5 bases short and J 5 bases short, with 22 bases between.

The rearrangement joins TRBV15 to TRBJ2-2, with D perhaps TRBD1 (5 bases). The ends were cut back, 0 bases at V and 6 bases at J, with 11 bases in the middle. Per germline, CDR1 LNHNV and CDR2 YYDKDF (reference sequence). This CDR3 spans 15 amino acids. This chain's CDR3 is CATSRDHRQSGELFF. The CDR3 nucleotides read TGTGCCACCAGCAGAGATCACCGACAGTCCGGGGAGCTGTTTTTT. The entire variable domain, with the rest obtained from reference TRBV15 and TRBJ2-2, is as follows: DAMVIQNPRYQVTQFGKPVTLSCSQTLNHNVMYWYQQKSSQAPKLLFHYYDKDFNNEADTPDNFQSRRPNTSFCFLDIRSPGLGDTAMYLCATSRDHRQSGELFFGEGSRLTVL.

This chain connects TRBV2 to TRBJ1-2; D unclear. The CDR3 consists of 12 residues. Trimming took 3 bases from V and 5 from J, leaving 7 bases between them. The germline CDR1 and CDR2 sequences are SNHLY and FYNNEI. The CDR3 DNA follows: TGTGCCAGCAGTGATTCTTTATATGGCTACACCTTC. Protein: CASSDSLYGYTF.

The count of this clone is one. The genes are TRBV12-3 or TRBV12-4 and TRBJ1-2, with D tentatively TRBD1 (6 bases). The CDR3 consists of 13 residues. V dropped 6 bases and J dropped 6 bases, with 14 bases sitting between them. The CDR3 sequence is CASRVTGTNGYTF. CDR3 coding DNA: TGTGCCAGCAGGGTCACAGGGACTAATGGCTACACCTTC.

The V gene is TRBV30, the J gene TRBJ1-5; 11 nucleotides agree with TRBD1. The germline gives CDR1 GTSNPN, CDR2 SVGIG (reference sequence). J gave up 7 bases and V 2 bases, and 4 bases lay outside the gene matches. The CDR3 is 14 amino acids. CDR3 DNA sequence: TGTGCCTGGAGTCGGACAGGGGGCGGCCAGCCCCAGCATTTT. Translating gives CAWSRTGGGQPQHF.